The 22 T cell receptor beta chains listed next were all sequenced from one sample in a study of cytomegalovirus exposure and HLA in healthy donors. The primer mix had 60 Vbeta and 13 Jbeta primers. Sequenced by immunoSEQ multiplex PCR; TCRdb stores in-frame clones only, minus some. This repertoire shows 5,500 to 8,000 clones, under 60% found once; its top ten account for 5.5% to 7%. The sequenced material came from PBMCs. The receptors here all came from a man under 40 in good health and CMV-seropositive.

This chain joins TRBV6-1 and TRBJ2-5, with a possible D match to TRBD2 (7 bases). This CDR3 region has 11 residues. The V end lost 4 bases, the J end lost 14 bases, and 14 bases lay between the germline ends. In germline, CDR1 is MNHNS, CDR2 SASEGT. The CDR3 loop is CASSGNREGYF. As DNA, the CDR3 is TGTGCCAGCAGTGGAAACAGGGAGGGTTACTTC.

In this sample, this clone turned up once. This chain uses TRBV25-1 with TRBJ2-7; no clear D. The CDR3 has 13 amino acids. Between the trimmed V and J ends, which lost 3 bases and 0 bases, there was a span of 6 bases. Germline loops: CDR1 MGHDK, CDR2 SYGVNS. CDR3 in amino acids: CASSDPLSYEQYF. Written as DNA, the CDR3 is TGTGCCAGCAGTGATCCCCTCTCCTACGAGCAGTACTTC.

This clone was observed a handful of times. The gene calls are TRBV16 and TRBJ2-7; the match to TRBD1 covers 9 bases. J gave up 5 bases and V 2 bases, and 7 bases lay outside the gene matches. Germline-derived CDR1 and CDR2 are KGHSY and FQNENV. The CDR3 runs 15 residues. CDR3 DNA sequence: TGTGCCAGCAGCCAAAAGGGACAGGGTGAAAACGAGCAGTACTTC. Translated, it gives CASSQKGQGENEQYF.

For the CDR3, the DNA is TGTGCCAGCAGCACGGGGACAGCTTCTGGTGAGCAGTACTTC. It encodes CASSTGTASGEQYF. The chain carries TRBV7-9 and TRBJ2-7; 7 positions agree with TRBD1. CDR1 is SEHNR, CDR2 FQNEAQ, per germline (reference sequence). J was trimmed by 7 bases and V by 5 bases; bases with no gene match: 11. The CDR3 contains 14 residues. Together with reference TRBV7-9 and TRBJ2-7, the CDR3 gives the full variable domain: DTGVSQNPRHKITKRGQNVTFRCDPISEHNRLYWYRQTLGQGPEFLTYFQNEAQLEKSRLLSDRFSAERPKGSFSTLEIQRTEQGDSAMYLCASSTGTASGEQYFGPGTRLTVT.

This clone was seen more than once but under ten times. The rearrangement joins TRBV11-2 to TRBJ2-7; TRBD1 matches at 10 bases. CDR1 is SGHAT, CDR2 FQNNGV, per germline. The length of the CDR3 is 14 residues. J gave up 6 bases and V 6 bases, and 8 bases lay outside the gene matches. The CDR3 reads CASSSGQGVSEQYF. The CDR3 region has the DNA TGTGCCAGCAGTTCTGGACAGGGGGTCTCCGAGCAGTACTTC.

The J gene is TRBJ1-2, the V gene TRBV10-3; tentative D call: TRBD1 (6 bases). CDR3 length: 13 residues. Germline CDR1 is ENHRY and CDR2 is SYGVKD. Trimming took 6 bases from V and 4 from J, leaving 12 bases between them. CDR3 sequence: CAISEDRLYGYTF. The DNA of the CDR3 is TGTGCCATCAGCGAAGACAGGCTCTATGGCTACACCTTC.

The chain couples TRBV30 to TRBJ1-2; tentative D call: TRBD1 (5 bases). This CDR3 region has 11 residues. CDR1 is GTSNPN, CDR2 SVGIG, per germline (reference sequence). The CDR3 nucleotides read TGTGGCCGGGACTCCTACTATGGCTACACCTTC. Amino acid sequence: CGRDSYYGYTF.

This clone is labeled as medium-sized. The chain links TRBV6-6 to TRBJ2-1; no clear D gene. V was shortened by 8 bases and J by 1 base, with 9 bases between the two germline ends. CDR1 is MNHNY, CDR2 SVGAGI, per germline (reference sequence). This CDR3 contains 13 residues. The CDR3 nucleotides are TGTGCCAGCCCGGTGCATTCCTACAATGAGCAGTTCTTC. The encoded protein is CASPVHSYNEQFF.

The chain carries TRBV29-1 and TRBJ1-2, with D possibly matching TRBD1 (5 bases). The CDR3 loop spans 15 amino acids. The germline CDR1 and CDR2 sequences are SQVTM and ANQGSEA. V was trimmed by 0 bases and J by 5 bases, leaving 16 bases between them. The CDR3 DNA sequence: TGCAGCGTTGAAGATCACCCGACAGACTCTTATGGCTACACCTTC. It codes for CSVEDHPTDSYGYTF.

This chain uses TRBV6-9 with TRBJ1-4; a weak D match, TRBD1 (6 bases). Germline values: CDR1 MNHGY, CDR2 SVAAGI. This CDR3 comprises 14 residues. CDR3 region: CASSSGAQNEKLFF. CDR3 DNA sequence: TGTGCTAGTAGCTCAGGGGCCCAAAATGAAAAACTGTTTTTT.

The CDR3 coding sequence is TGTGCCAGCAGCGTACAGGGGAACACTGAAGCTTTCTTT. Encoded protein: CASSVQGNTEAFF. The V gene is TRBV9, the J gene TRBJ1-1; D perhaps matches TRBD1 (5 bases). The ends were cut back, 1 base at V and 1 base at J, with 5 bases in the middle. The CDR3 spans 13 residues. Germline CDR1 SGDLS, CDR2 YYNGEE.

As concerns this clone: No conserved phenylalanine or tryptophan is present at the end of the CDR3, so a read error is the likely explanation. The V call is TRBV20-1, the J call TRBJ1-1, with 7 positions matching TRBD1. CDR1 DFQATT and CDR2 SNEGSKA come from the germline V gene (reference sequence). The V gene end was trimmed by 6 bases and the J gene end by 6 bases; junction bases not matched to a gene: 4. This CDR3 has 11 residues. For the CDR3, the DNA is TGCAGTGCGACAGGGTACGCTGAAGCTTTCGTT. It encodes CSATGYAEAFV.

The chain is built from TRBV29-1 and TRBJ2-1; 7 bases are shared with TRBD1. Germline V gives CDR1 SQVTM, CDR2 ANQGSEA. V dropped 6 bases and J dropped 9; count of bases not matched to a gene: 8. CDR3 length: 12 amino acids. This CDR3 reads CSVAIQGREQFF. DNA of the CDR3: TGCAGCGTCGCTATACAGGGGCGTGAGCAGTTCTTC.

This clone was seen a handful of times. V is TRBV6-4 and J is TRBJ2-1, with 9 bases that match TRBD2. Germline CDR1 reads MRHNA; CDR2 reads SNTAGT. The trim removed 0 bases at V and 6 bases at J, leaving 3 bases unmatched. The CDR3 has 15 amino acids. The CDR3: CASSDSLAGPNEQFF. The DNA of the CDR3 is TGTGCCAGCAGTGACTCCCTAGCGGGGCCCAATGAGCAGTTCTTC.

The chain carries TRBV25-1 and TRBJ2-7, with 8 bases aligning to TRBD1. The CDR3 extends over 14 amino acids. The J segment lost 7 bases and the V segment lost 4 bases, leaving 9 bases of the junction unmatched. Germline assignment: CDR1 MGHDK and CDR2 SYGVNS. The CDR3 region has the DNA TGTGCCAGCAGTGGCGTCAGGGGGCCCGTGGAGCAGTACTTC. Translating gives CASSGVRGPVEQYF.

The chain recombines TRBV29-1 with TRBJ1-1; D is undetermined. Germline CDR1 is SQVTM and CDR2 is ANQGSEA. Trimming shortened V by 5 bases and J by 0 bases, and 7 bases separated the two germline ends. The CDR3 runs 12 residues. Here the CDR3 DNA reads TGCAGCGTTTCTGTTTTGAACACTGAAGCTTTCTTT. It codes for CSVSVLNTEAFF.

The chain is built from TRBV29-1 and TRBJ2-7; TRBD1 might be the D (5 bases). The V end was cut by 0 bases, the J end by 6 bases, with 6 bases between. CDR1 SQVTM and CDR2 ANQGSEA come from the germline V gene. CDR3 length: 11 residues. CDR3 sequence reads: CSVEDQGEQYF. DNA for the CDR3: TGCAGCGTTGAAGACCAGGGCGAGCAGTACTTC.

The chain has TRBV4-3 and TRBJ1-2; the D is unclear. The germline V gene encodes CDR1 LGHNA and CDR2 YSLEER. The length of the CDR3 is 16 residues. Trimming pared 1 base from V and 5 bases from J, leaving 17 bases between. CDR3 in amino acids: CASSQVSEVGVYGYTF. As DNA, the CDR3 is TGCGCCAGCAGCCAAGTTTCTGAAGTCGGGGTGTATGGCTACACCTTC.

The table lists this clone with a count of one. The chain joins TRBV4-1 to TRBJ2-7, with 9 bases identical to TRBD1. The germline CDR1 and CDR2 sequences are MGHRA and YSYEKL. This CDR3 is built from 16 residues. The V segment lost 1 base and the J segment 3 bases; nucleotides outside the gene matches: 7. The CDR3 nucleotides are TGCGCCAGCAGCCAAGGTCCGACAGGGGGAATCTACGAGCAGTACTTC. It codes for CASSQGPTGGIYEQYF.

The chain carries TRBV30 and TRBJ2-3; TRBD2 matches at 7 bases. The germline CDR1 and CDR2 sequences are GTSNPN and SVGIG (reference sequence). The V gene end was trimmed by 5 bases and the J gene end by 6 bases; junction bases not matched to a gene: 5. The CDR3 has 12 residues. DNA of the CDR3: TGTGCCTGGGTTAGGGGAGGGGATACGCAGTATTTT. Translated, it gives CAWVRGGDTQYF.

V gene TRBV4-3 combines with J gene TRBJ1-1; D is ambiguous. Germline V lookup: CDR1 LGHNA, CDR2 YSLEER. V lost 1 base, J lost 0 bases, and 9 bases lay in between. The length of the CDR3 is 15 residues. CDR3 loop: CASSQARVLNTEAFF. In nucleotides, the CDR3 is TGCGCCAGCAGCCAAGCGCGGGTCTTGAACACTGAAGCTTTCTTT.

This clone appeared a few times. The rearrangement joins TRBV7-6 to TRBJ1-1; TRBD1 aligns across 7 bases. Germline lookup yields CDR1 SGHVS and CDR2 FNYEAQ. The CDR3 consists of 14 residues. The J segment lost 0 bases and the V segment lost 5 bases, leaving 3 bases of the junction unmatched. CDR3 loop: CASSQTGMNTEAFF. The DNA of the CDR3 is TGTGCCAGCAGCCAGACAGGGATGAACACTGAAGCTTTCTTT.